The rows below give T cell receptor beta chains drawn from one sample of a study of graft-versus-host responses after intestinal transplantation. Here immunoSEQ multiplex PCR was the method, and the copy in TCRdb shows in-frame clones only, minus some. This sample has roughly 70,000 clones; roughly 92% occur once, and the top ten carry around 7%. Specimen: bone marrow, collected roughly 110 weeks after intestinal transplantation. The receptors here all came from a human patient who received an intestinal transplant, so some T cells may come from the graft donor. Both conserved end residues are part of each CDR3. D genes are given only for firm matches. Size tells how often a clone was seen (once, few, many) or the class of an expanded clone, and some rows leave it out.

- | TRBJ2-5 | TRBV4-1 | - | CASSHRSLGQETQYF | TGCGCCAGCAGCCACCGATCCCTAGGGCAAGAGACCCAGTACTTC
- | TRBJ2-7 | TRBV5-1 | TRBD2 | CASRLAESVVYEQYF | TGCGCCAGCAGACTAGCGGAGTCAGTGGTCTACGAGCAGTACTTC
- | TRBJ2-1 | TRBV12-5 | TRBD1 | CASGYLGTGYYNEQFF | TGTGCTAGTGGTTATCTTGGGACAGGGTACTACAATGAGCAGTTCTTC
- | TRBJ2-7 | TRBV6-1 | TRBD1 | CASSALPGQGVREQYF | TGTGCCAGCAGTGCCCTCCCGGGACAGGGGGTACGGGAGCAGTACTTC
- | TRBJ1-2 | TRBV21-1 | - | CASSKKGAGVRYGYTF | TGTGCCAGCAGCAAAAAGGGGGCAGGGGTTCGCTATGGCTACACCTTC
- | TRBJ1-1 | TRBV4-1 | - | CASSQHPVETEAFF | TGCGCCAGCAGCCAACACCCCGTTGAAACTGAAGCTTTCTTT
- | TRBJ2-7 | TRBV5-1 | - | CASSLEDTSYEQYF | TGCGCCAGCAGCTTGGAGGACACCTCCTACGAGCAGTACTTC
- | TRBJ2-3 | TRBV6-5 | - | CASSYEGSTDTQYF | TGTGCCAGCAGTTATGAAGGTAGCACAGATACGCAGTATTTT
- | TRBJ1-3 | TRBV6-1 | TRBD1 | CASSAQGSGNTIYF | TGTGCCAGCAGTGCACAGGGGTCAGGAAACACCATATATTTT
- | TRBJ2-5 | TRBV7-7 | - | CASSSEGGGTQYF | TGTGCCAGCAGCTCCGAAGGGGGGGGGACCCAGTACTTC
- | TRBJ1-6 | TRBV2 | TRBD1 | CASSTGGGQSSYNSPLHF | TGTGCCAGCAGTACCGGGGGGGGACAGAGCTCCTATAATTCACCCCTCCACTTT
- | TRBJ2-5 | TRBV11-1 | - | CASTERDTRQETQYF | TGTGCCAGCACCGAACGGGACACCCGGCAAGAGACCCAGTACTTC
- | TRBJ1-2 | TRBV27 | - | CASSLSWGGDYGYTF | TGTGCCAGCAGTTTATCTTGGGGAGGGGACTATGGCTACACCTTC
- | TRBJ2-1 | TRBV18 | - | CASSPPRNEQFF | TGTGCCAGCTCACCCCCTAGGAATGAGCAGTTCTTC
- | TRBJ1-6 | TRBV5-1 | - | CASSLTGRDSPFHF | TGCGCCAGCAGCTTGACAGGAAGGGATTCACCCTTCCACTTT
- | TRBJ1-6 | TRBV4-1 | - | CASSRFIRPGLLKRGNSPLHF | TGCGCCAGCAGCCGATTCATCAGACCGGGACTCCTAAAAAGGGGCAATTCACCCCTCCACTTT
- | TRBJ1-2 | TRBV7-2 | - | CASSSPRDGGYGYTF | TGTGCCAGCAGCTCACCCCGGGACGGGGGGTATGGCTACACCTTC
- | TRBJ2-1 | TRBV30 | - | CAWSRRDEQFF | TGTGCCTGGAGTCGCAGGGATGAGCAGTTCTTC
- | TRBJ2-3 | TRBV30 | - | CAWSVRWQGSDTQYF | TGTGCCTGGAGTGTAAGATGGCAGGGATCAGATACGCAGTATTTT
few | TRBJ2-1 | TRBV6-6 | - | CASSYGNDEQFF | TGTGCCAGCAGTTACGGGAACGATGAGCAGTTCTTC
- | TRBJ2-7 | TRBV2 | - | CASSVSPDSPYEQYF | TGTGCCAGCAGTGTATCCCCGGACAGCCCCTACGAGCAGTACTTC
- | TRBJ1-2 | TRBV5-4 | - | CASTISWARGRNYGYTF | TGTGCCAGCACCATCTCTTGGGCCAGGGGAAGAAACTATGGCTACACCTTC
once | TRBJ1-5 | TRBV15 | - | CATSRDYSPNQPQHF | TGTGCCACCAGCAGAGATTATAGCCCCAATCAGCCCCAGCATTTT
- | TRBJ1-5 | TRBV7-2 | - | CASSWGGQPQHF | TGTGCCAGCAGCTGGGGAGGTCAGCCCCAGCACTTT
- | TRBJ2-1 | TRBV10-3 | - | CAITVSPNSYNEQFF | TGTGCCATCACAGTTTCCCCGAACTCCTACAATGAGCAGTTCTTC
- | TRBJ1-3 | TRBV7-3 | - | CASSPDSGNTIYF | TGTGCCAGCAGCCCCGACTCTGGAAACACCATATATTTT
- | TRBJ2-7 | TRBV5-5 | TRBD1 | CASSITGQYYEQYF | TGTGCCAGCAGCATAACGGGACAGTACTACGAGCAGTACTTC
- | TRBJ2-1 | TRBV5-1 | TRBD1 | CASSSRDRGYNEQFF | TGCGCCAGCAGCTCCCGGGACAGGGGATACAATGAGCAGTTCTTC
once | TRBJ2-6 | TRBV10-3 | - | CAIKRSVGAGTGIPSGANVLTF | TGTGCCATCAAAAGGAGTGTTGGTGCGGGAACAGGGATCCCCTCTGGGGCCAACGTCCTGACTTTC
few | TRBJ2-2 | TRBV2 | TRBD2 | CASAGGPNTGELFF | TGTGCCAGCGCGGGGGGGCCGAACACCGGGGAGCTGTTTTTT